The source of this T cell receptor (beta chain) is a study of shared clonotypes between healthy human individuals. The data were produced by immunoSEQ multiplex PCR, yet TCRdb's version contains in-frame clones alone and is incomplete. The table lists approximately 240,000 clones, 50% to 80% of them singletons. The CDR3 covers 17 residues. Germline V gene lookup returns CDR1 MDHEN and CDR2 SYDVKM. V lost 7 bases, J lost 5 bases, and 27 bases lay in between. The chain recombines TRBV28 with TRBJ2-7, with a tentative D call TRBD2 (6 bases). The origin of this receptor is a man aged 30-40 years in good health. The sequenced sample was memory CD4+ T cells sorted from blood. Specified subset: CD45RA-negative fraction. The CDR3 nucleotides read TGTGCCAGCATCGAAACCGCAGGAGGGGAAGGAAGGAACGAGCAGTACTTC. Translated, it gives CASIETAGGEGRNEQYF.